This entry is about one TCR beta chain. This may come from a read error, since a much larger clone is one base off. These data come from a study of blood T cells in healthy people across ages. Germline CDR1 reads SGHVS; CDR2 reads FQNEAQ. The CDR3 extends over 16 amino acids. With 5 bases removed from V and 1 base from J, the gap between germline ends came to 18 bases. Next came a second PCR, run for about 7 to 12 cycles, which used a sample-barcoded 5' primer along with a J-beta primer mix. Every individual sample yielded 2.5 million or more paired-end reads (each containing CDR3). TCRdb used MiXCR to reprocess the 5' RACE reads, holding one entry per CDR3 protein. The sample has more than 750,000 distinct CDR3 sequences, around 29% seen once; the top ten hold approximately 10%. The people who gave samples were healthy Caucasians from Russia, aged roughly 6 to 95. The same sample was also studied in work on T cells of mothers and their children.

This sequence originates from a middle-aged woman in good health. Sequenced input: blood. The chain couples TRBV7-8 to TRBJ2-7; D is uncertain. The CDR3 nucleotides are TGTGCCAGCAGCCCAAAGGCAGCCCTGGGATCCTACGAGCAGTACGTC. Amino acids: CASSPKAALGSYEQYV.